This TCR beta chain stems from a study of patients and donors after allogeneic stem cell transplantation. There are many counts of this clonotype. Germline values: CDR1 LNHNV, CDR2 YYDKDF (reference sequence). The CDR3 consists of 12 residues. Trimming left V 3 bases short and J 8 bases short, with 10 bases between. MiXCR, run by TCRdb on the RT-PCR reads, gives a single entry per CDR3 protein. The profile shows more than 850,000 distinct CDR3 sequences, about a sixth of them singletons. The clonotype originates from a human donor who was either an allogeneic HSCT recipient or a stem cell or donor lymphocyte infusion donor (not recorded which). It is not recorded whose cells these are; they may come from a transplant donor. Sequences were obtained from blood, either unsorted or a sorted T cell fraction (not recorded which). The rearrangement uses TRBV15 and TRBJ1-2; the D gene is possibly TRBD1 (5 bases). As DNA, the CDR3 is TGTGCCACCAGCAGCCAGGGTTTCGGCTACACCTTC. Its protein product is CATSSQGFGYTF.